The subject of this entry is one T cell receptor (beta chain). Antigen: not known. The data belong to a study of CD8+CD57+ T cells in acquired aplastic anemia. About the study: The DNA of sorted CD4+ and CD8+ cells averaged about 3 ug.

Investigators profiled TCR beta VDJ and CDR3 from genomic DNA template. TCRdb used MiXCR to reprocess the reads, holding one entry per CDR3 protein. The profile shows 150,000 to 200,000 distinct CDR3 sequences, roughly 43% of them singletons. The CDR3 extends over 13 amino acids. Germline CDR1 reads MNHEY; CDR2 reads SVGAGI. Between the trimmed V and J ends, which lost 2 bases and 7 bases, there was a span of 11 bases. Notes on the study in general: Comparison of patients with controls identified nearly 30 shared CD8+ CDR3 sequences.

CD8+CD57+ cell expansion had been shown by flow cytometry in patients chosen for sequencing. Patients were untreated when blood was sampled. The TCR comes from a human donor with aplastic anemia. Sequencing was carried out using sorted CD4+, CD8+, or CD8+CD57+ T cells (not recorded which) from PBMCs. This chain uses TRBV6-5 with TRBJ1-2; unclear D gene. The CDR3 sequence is CASSYGPYCGYTF. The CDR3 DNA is TGTGCCAGCAGTTACGGACCCTACTGTGGCTACACCTTC.